This paragraph covers one TCR beta chain sequence. Germline CDR1 SGHRS, CDR2 YFSETQ. Germline trimming cut 6 bases from V and 2 bases from J; bases unmatched to any gene: 7. The CDR3 has 16 residues. Clones were sequenced by immunoSEQ multiplex PCR, and TCRdb holds only the in-frame ones, with some missing. The sample includes about 200,000 clones, more than 75% seen only once; the top ten take approximately 6%. The data were obtained in a study of blood T cell repertoires in COVID-19. The chain combines TRBV5-1 with TRBJ2-1; TRBD2 agrees at 11 bases. The sequenced sample was peripheral blood. The TCR was taken from a man aged 35-49 years with active or convalescent COVID-19. The CDR3 nucleotides are TGCGCCAGCACCCGGACTAGCGGGCGGCCCTACAATGAGCAGTTCTTC. Amino acid sequence: CASTRTSGRPYNEQFF.